This TCR beta chain is from a study of T cell changes during pregnancy in multiple sclerosis. V shed 0 bases and J shed 4 bases, with 16 bases lying between them. The CDR3 covers 16 residues. From germline, CDR1 is SGHNT and CDR2 YYREEE (reference sequence). The repertoire was sequenced with immunoSEQ multiplex PCR; TCRdb's copy has only in-frame clones and lacks some. The table records around 69,000 clones, roughly 88% of them present only once. This specimen consisted of peripheral blood, obtained in the third trimester of pregnancy. The clonotype comes from a female donor with multiple sclerosis, enrolled in a pregnancy study. This chain links TRBV5-4 with TRBJ2-5, with TRBD2 as a possible D gene (5 bases). The DNA of the CDR3 is TGTGCCAGCAGCTTGGATCAGCGGAGGATTCTAGAGACCCAGTACTTC. Translated: CASSLDQRRILETQYF.